The sequence of this T cell receptor (beta chain) was determined in a study of molecular identifiers for immune sequencing clone quantification. General study results and limits: More than 97% of effector molecules, versus under 1% of naive-cell molecules, belonged to clones above 20 RNA copies.

Naive CD8 libraries used about 20,000 to 1,000,000 sorted cells and 10%, 30% or 50% RNA. Sorting captured naive CD8 T cells as CD8+CD4-CCR7+CD45RA+. A remark on this clonotype: Its antigen is as yet unknown. Mismatch with germline at one junction end may stem from a read error.

In TCRdb, the PCR reads were re-called with MiXCR into one record per CDR3 protein. The sample yields some 590,000 distinct CDR3 sequences, 25% seen once. This CDR3 spans 14 amino acids. Germline loops: CDR1 MNHNY, CDR2 SVGAGI (reference sequence). The origin of this receptor is a human donor in good health. Some libraries in this study had Jurkat cell RNA spiked in. The chain couples TRBV6-6 to TRBJ2-3; maybe TRBD1 (6 bases). The specimen was naive CD8+ T cells from blood, with Jurkat cell RNA spiked in. Subset defined: FACS-sorted CD8+CD4-CCR7+CD45RA+ naive T cells. CDR3 in DNA: TGTGCCAGCGGGGCGGCAGGGGTAGCAGATACGCAGTACTTT. Residues: CASGAAGVADTQYF.